This entry lists 5 T cell receptor beta chains sequenced from one sample in a study of molecular identifiers for immune sequencing clone quantification. TCRdb used MiXCR to reprocess the PCR reads, holding one entry per CDR3 protein. The sample shows around 320,000 distinct CDR3 sequences, roughly a quarter of them seen only once. What was sequenced was naive CD8+ T cells from blood, with Jurkat cell RNA spiked in. The subset is: FACS-sorted CD8+CD4-CCR7+CD45RA+ naive T cells. The source of these receptors is a human donor in good health. Some libraries in this study had Jurkat cell RNA spiked in.

This clonotype was seen more than once but under ten times. A read error is likely, as this CDR3 ends without the conserved phenylalanine or tryptophan. V and J are TRBV12-3 or TRBV12-4 and TRBJ2-5; D is unresolved. CDR3 size: 12 residues. V lost 5 bases and J 5 bases, leaving 9 bases between the germline ends. The CDR3: CASSGSRETQYL. CDR3 coding DNA: TGTGCCAGCAGTGGGTCTAGGGAGACCCAGTACCTC.

This clonotype was observed at least ten times. The chain uses TRBV6-5 and TRBJ2-5; 9 positions agree with TRBD2. Per germline, CDR1 MNHEY and CDR2 SVGAGI. CDR3 length: 16 amino acids. Germline trimming cut 0 bases from V and 4 bases from J; bases unmatched to any gene: 6. CDR3 sequence (DNA): TGTGCCAGCAGTTACTCGAGTCTAGCGGGGAGAGAGACCCAGTACTTC. Its protein is CASSYSSLAGRETQYF.

This clonotype was counted many times. V usage is TRBV28 and J usage is TRBJ2-4; 7 bases are shared with TRBD1. Germline V gene data show CDR1 as MDHEN and CDR2 as SYDVKM. After removal of 2 bases from V and 0 bases from J, the junction contained 1 base not matched to a gene. The CDR3 runs to 15 residues. The CDR3 protein is CASSLRGLAKNIQYF. The CDR3 bases are TGTGCCAGCAGTTTAAGGGGGCTAGCCAAAAACATTCAGTACTTC.

This clonotype was detected only a few times. The chain couples TRBV6-5 to TRBJ1-4, with 12 bases lining up with TRBD1. This CDR3 has 14 residues. From germline, CDR1 is MNHEY and CDR2 SVGAGI. The V segment lost 5 bases and the J segment 6 bases; nucleotides outside the gene matches: 1. CDR3 nucleotide sequence: TGTGCCAGCAGTCGGGACAGGGGGCATGAAAAACTGTTTTTT. It specifies CASSRDRGHEKLFF.

This clonotype has ten or more counts. The V and J genes are TRBV7-9 and TRBJ1-6, with a tentative D call TRBD1 (6 bases). The CDR3 is 14 residues long. The germline CDR1 and CDR2 sequences are SEHNR and FQNEAQ (reference sequence). V shed 1 base and J shed 10 bases, with 11 bases lying between them. CDR3 amino acids: CASSLETGWSPLHF. In DNA, the CDR3 is TGTGCCAGCAGCTTAGAAACAGGGTGGTCACCCCTCCACTTT.